These 27 T cell receptor beta chains share one sample of origin, sequenced in a study of blood T cell repertoires in COVID-19. The repertoire was sequenced with immunoSEQ multiplex PCR; TCRdb's copy has only in-frame clones and lacks some. The table lists 85,000 to 130,000 clones, about 79% of them singletons. The sequenced material came from peripheral blood. The receptors shown here come from a man of 80 years or more with COVID-19, enrolled during active disease.

This clone turned up a few times. The V and J genes are TRBV19 and TRBJ1-2; D is possibly TRBD1 (5 bases). Germline CDR1 LNHDA, CDR2 SQIVND (reference sequence). CDR3 length: 12 amino acids. V lost 2 bases to trimming and J lost 6 bases, with 7 bases between them. The CDR3, as DNA: TGTGCCAGTAGTATAAAGGGGAATGGCTACACCTTC. Its protein is CASSIKGNGYTF.

DNA for the CDR3: TGTGCCAGCAGCGGCCCTCGGGGCGAGCAGTACTTC. This encodes CASSGPRGEQYF. This chain connects TRBV9 to TRBJ2-7, with D possibly matching TRBD2 (5 bases). V was cut by 3 bases and J by 6 bases, with 10 bases left in between. This CDR3 has 12 amino acids. CDR1 and CDR2 from the germline V gene are SGDLS and YYNGEE.

This chain links TRBV5-1 with TRBJ2-6, with TRBD1 matching over 7 bases. The V segment lost 0 bases and the J segment 4 bases; nucleotides outside the gene matches: 4. CDR3 length: 16 residues. Germline-derived CDR1 and CDR2 are SGHRS and YFSETQ. For the CDR3, the DNA is TGCGCCAGCAGCTTGGCCACAGGGGTCGGGGCCAACGTCCTGACTTTC. Translated: CASSLATGVGANVLTF.

The rearrangement joins TRBV28 to TRBJ2-7, with 10 bases matching TRBD1. Per the germline V gene, CDR1 is MDHEN and CDR2 is SYDVKM. V lost 3 bases and J lost 6; bases outside the gene matches: 8. The length of the CDR3 is 15 residues. Written as DNA, the CDR3 is TGTGCCAGCAGTTTTCCAGAGGACAGGGGGGGCGAGCAGTACTTC. Protein product: CASSFPEDRGGEQYF.

The count of this clone is one. The rearrangement links TRBV11-1 to TRBJ2-3; tentatively, D is TRBD1 (6 bases). The CDR3 consists of 14 residues. V was pared by 5 bases and J by 4 bases, with 13 bases between. Looked up from germline, CDR1 is SGHAT and CDR2 is FQDESV (reference sequence). The CDR3 bases are TGTGCCAGCAGCATCTCCCACAGGGCAGATACGCAGTATTTT. It is translated as CASSISHRADTQYF.

V is TRBV11-3 and J is TRBJ2-2, with TRBD1 as a possible D gene (5 bases). The germline V gene encodes CDR1 SGHNT and CDR2 YENEEA. V was shortened by 1 base and J by 1 base, with 7 bases between the two germline ends. The CDR3 spans 15 residues. The CDR3 region has the DNA TGTGCCAGCAGCTTAGGCCAGGGGAACACCGGGGAGCTGTTTTTT. This codes for CASSLGQGNTGELFF.

The chain links TRBV7-2 to TRBJ2-1, with D possibly TRBD2 on 5 matching bases. CDR1 is SGHTA and CDR2 is FQGNSA in the germline V gene. V was pared by 5 bases and J by 0 bases, with 11 bases between. The CDR3 consists of 15 residues. The CDR3 loop reads CASSQQTSSYNEQFF. CDR3 in DNA: TGTGCCAGCAGCCAACAAACTAGCTCCTACAATGAGCAGTTCTTC.

This clone was found a few times. V and J are TRBV5-1 and TRBJ1-2; TRBD1 aligns across 8 bases. The CDR3 covers 15 residues. Germline loops: CDR1 SGHRS, CDR2 YFSETQ. J gave up 9 bases and V 3 bases, and 13 bases lay outside the gene matches. In DNA form, the CDR3 reads TGCGCCAGCAGCTCTACAGGGACAGGCGGACCGAGCTACACCTTC. Its translation is CASSSTGTGGPSYTF.

The chain links TRBV29-1 to TRBJ2-6; the D gene is possibly TRBD2 (6 bases). Germline CDR1 is SQVTM and CDR2 is ANQGSEA. Deletions cut 3 bases from V and 0 bases from J, with 15 bases between. The CDR3 contains 17 residues. CDR3 sequence: CSVDGEVGVSGANVLTF. The CDR3 coding sequence is TGCAGCGTTGATGGGGAGGTTGGGGTCTCTGGGGCCAACGTCCTGACTTTC. Filled out from reference TRBV29-1 and TRBJ2-6, the complete variable domain reads SAVISQKPSRDICQRGTSLTIQCQVDSQVTMMFWYRQQPGQSLTLIATANQGSEATYESGFVIDKFPISRPNLTFSTLTVSNMSPEDSSIYLCSVDGEVGVSGANVLTFGAGSRLTVL.

The rearrangement links TRBV27 to TRBJ2-7; TRBD1 agrees at 8 bases. With 7 bases clipped from V and 5 bases from J, the junction kept 4 bases outside the gene matches. Per germline, CDR1 MNHEY and CDR2 SMNVEV (reference sequence). The CDR3 consists of 12 residues. For the CDR3, the DNA is TGTGCCAGCAACGACAGGGGTCACGAGCAGTACTTC. Its translation is CASNDRGHEQYF.

The chain is built from TRBV28 and TRBJ2-3; 10 nucleotides align to TRBD2. V was pared by 3 bases and J by 3 bases, with 15 bases of the junction left unmatched. The CDR3 sequence is 19 residues long. CDR1 is MDHEN and CDR2 is SYDVKM in the germline V gene. The CDR3 coding sequence is TGTGCCAGCAGTTTCACCCTTACCCAACTAGCGGGATTGACAGATACGCAGTATTTT. It specifies CASSFTLTQLAGLTDTQYF.

This sequence joins TRBV2 and TRBJ2-5; D is uncertain. The CDR3 runs to 15 residues. Germline CDR1 SNHLY, CDR2 FYNNEI. Trimming shortened V by 4 bases and J by 5 bases, and 17 bases separated the two germline ends. The CDR3: CASSALNGLYETQYF. DNA for the CDR3: TGTGCCAGCAGTGCCCTAAACGGGTTGTACGAGACCCAGTACTTC.

The chain carries TRBV5-1 and TRBJ2-2, with 9 bases lining up with TRBD2. Germline-derived CDR1 and CDR2 are SGHRS and YFSETQ. The CDR3 sequence is 16 residues long. Trimming at V came to 1 base and at J to 4 bases, leaving 5 bases not matched to a gene. DNA of the CDR3: TGCGCCAGCAGCTTGATGACTAGCGGAGGCACCGGGGAGCTGTTTTTT. Its protein product is CASSLMTSGGTGELFF.

The rearrangement joins TRBV29-1 to TRBJ1-3; D is unresolved. Germline V gene lookup returns CDR1 SQVTM and CDR2 ANQGSEA. This CDR3 is built from 13 residues. Trimming left V 6 bases short and J 0 bases short, with 9 bases between. In DNA form, the CDR3 reads TGCAGCGTCCCGGGAAGCTCTGGAAACACCATATATTTT. It specifies CSVPGSSGNTIYF.

V is TRBV3-1 (or the pseudogene TRBV3-2) and J is TRBJ2-1; 10 bases are shared with TRBD2. The V segment lost 0 bases and the J segment 0 bases; nucleotides outside the gene matches: 2. Looked up from germline, CDR1 is LGHDT and CDR2 is YNNKEL (reference sequence). The CDR3 runs 17 residues. Here the CDR3 DNA reads TGTGCCAGCAGCCAAGAAAGGACTAGCGGCTCCTACAATGAGCAGTTCTTC. As protein: CASSQERTSGSYNEQFF.

The chain couples TRBV28 to TRBJ2-7, with 8 nucleotides matching TRBD1. Germline loops: CDR1 MDHEN, CDR2 SYDVKM. J was trimmed by 2 bases and V by 5 bases; bases with no gene match: 2. The CDR3 consists of 13 residues. CDR3 coding DNA: TGTGCCAGCAGTGGACAGGGCCCCTACGAGCAGTACTTC. Translated, it gives CASSGQGPYEQYF.

In regard to this clone: One junction end disagrees with the germline gene, perhaps due to a read error. The rearrangement uses TRBV7-7 and TRBJ2-5; TRBD1 might be the D (5 bases). The CDR3 is 14 residues long. Germline-derived CDR1 and CDR2 are SSHAT and FNYEAQ (reference sequence). The DNA of the CDR3 is TGTGCTAGCAGCCTCCAAGACAGCCAAGAGACCCAGTACTTC. Translating gives CASSLQDSQETQYF.

The gene calls are TRBV15 and TRBJ2-2; tentatively, D is TRBD1 (5 bases). Germline V gene sequence: CDR1 LNHNV, CDR2 YYDKDF (reference sequence). This CDR3 is 17 amino acids long. V was shortened by 0 bases and J by 6 bases, with 17 bases between the two germline ends. The CDR3 loop reads CATSRDSLVKGSGELFF. CDR3 sequence (DNA): TGTGCCACCAGCAGAGACTCCCTAGTAAAGGGGTCCGGGGAGCTGTTTTTT.

The chain combines TRBV18 with TRBJ2-1, with 10 bases matching TRBD1. CDR1 and CDR2 from the germline V gene are KGHSH and LQKENI. The CDR3 is 13 residues long. The V segment lost 5 bases and the J segment 7 bases; nucleotides outside the gene matches: 2. DNA for the CDR3: TGTGCCAGCTCATCGGACAGGGGGAATGAGCAGTTCTTC. It translates to CASSSDRGNEQFF.

This clone was counted only a few times. The chain joins TRBV3-1 (or the pseudogene TRBV3-2) to TRBJ2-3, with 10 bases lining up with TRBD1. Unmatched junction bases numbered 7, after V lost 4 bases and J lost 6 bases. This CDR3 is built from 15 residues. Per the germline V gene, CDR1 is LGHDT and CDR2 is YNNKEL (reference sequence). CDR3 nucleotides: TGTGCCAGCAGCCCTGGGACAGGGGCCTTGGATACGCAGTATTTT. Residues: CASSPGTGALDTQYF.

Only a few counts were recorded for this clone. The chain combines TRBV7-8 with TRBJ2-7, with TRBD2 matching over 11 bases. The germline V gene encodes CDR1 SGHVS and CDR2 FQNEAQ. The junction had 2 bases not matched to a gene; V was cut back by 2 bases and J by 2 bases. CDR3 size: 15 residues. DNA for the CDR3: TGTGCCAGCAGCTTACGACTAGCGGGACCCTACGAGCAGTACTTC. This sequence encodes CASSLRLAGPYEQYF.

The V call is TRBV11-1, the J call TRBJ2-5; 11 bases are a match to TRBD2. V was clipped by 4 bases and J by 7 bases; unmatched bases: 11. The germline gives CDR1 SGHAT, CDR2 FQDESV (reference sequence). The CDR3 has 16 amino acids. CDR3 residues: CASSSGLAASGGTQYF. DNA of the CDR3: TGTGCCAGCAGCTCGGGACTAGCGGCCTCAGGGGGGACCCAGTACTTC.

Only a few counts were recorded for this clone. The chain joins TRBV9 to TRBJ1-5; possibly TRBD1 for D (6 bases). Germline-derived CDR1 and CDR2 are SGDLS and YYNGEE. Trimming left V 3 bases short and J 7 bases short, with 17 bases between. This CDR3 contains 15 residues. The CDR3 DNA reads as TGTGCCAGCAGCGAGGGGACACCTAGGGAACAGCCCCAGCATTTT. Amino acids: CASSEGTPREQPQHF.

V gene TRBV2 combines with J gene TRBJ2-1, with TRBD2 matching 7 bases. With V trimmed by 6 bases and J by 15 bases, 14 bases remained unmatched. The CDR3 runs 13 residues. The V gene's germline CDR1 is SNHLY and CDR2 FYNNEI. CDR3 loop: CASSDMLGGSRFF. CDR3 nucleotides: TGTGCCAGCAGCGACATGCTGGGCGGGAGTCGGTTCTTC.

This clone has a single count. V is TRBV5-1 and J is TRBJ1-5; 11 bases match TRBD1. Germline V gene sequence: CDR1 SGHRS, CDR2 YFSETQ. This CDR3 is 15 amino acids long. The trim removed 3 bases at V and 4 bases at J, leaving 3 bases unmatched. CDR3 in amino acids: CASSWTGGVNQPQHF. The CDR3 bases are TGCGCCAGCAGCTGGACAGGGGGCGTTAATCAGCCCCAGCATTTT.

This rearrangement joins TRBV7-9 to TRBJ1-4; D remains unclear. The germline V and J ends were trimmed by 5 bases and 7 bases, with 17 bases remaining between them. Germline V gene sequence: CDR1 SEHNR, CDR2 FQNEAQ (reference sequence). CDR3 length: 15 residues. The chain's CDR3 is CASSPGNPGSEKLFF. CDR3 bases: TGTGCCAGCAGCCCCGGGAACCCGGGGAGTGAAAAACTGTTTTTT.

V usage is TRBV24-1 and J usage is TRBJ2-5; possible D gene TRBD2, 6 bases. Germline lookup yields CDR1 KGHDR and CDR2 SFDVKD. There are 16 residues in the CDR3. V shed 4 bases and J shed 5 bases, with 19 bases lying between them. Here the CDR3 reads CATSDLGQPEGETQYF. The CDR3 nucleotides read TGTGCCACCAGTGACCTAGGACAACCGGAGGGCGAGACCCAGTACTTC.